Presented here are 11 T cell receptor beta chains from one specimen sequenced in a study of regulatory T cells in long-lasting Graves disease. iRepertoire HTBI primers and Arm-PCR of CDR3 regions built TCR beta libraries. TCRdb reprocessed the multiplex PCR reads with MiXCR, giving one entry per CDR3 protein. The sample has a few hundred thousand distinct CDR3 sequences; 14% to 15% are singletons. Time point of the sample: newly diagnosed GD, antithyroid drugs for less than 3 months. Construction of the TCR library relied on RNA isolated from PBMCs. The same specimen was also included in a second study, on T cells in Graves' hyperthyroidism and ophthalmopathy.

Here the sequenced sample was peripheral blood mononuclear cells (PBMCs), taken at new diagnosis, from a patient treated with antithyroid drugs. Every receptor here comes from a woman in her 40s with Graves disease.

This clonotype was seen a single time. The gene calls are TRBV11-2 and TRBJ1-1, with D perhaps matching TRBD1 (5 bases). This CDR3 contains 14 residues. Germline V gene sequence: CDR1 SGHAT, CDR2 FQNNGV. The V and J ends lost 1 base and 4 bases respectively, with 10 bases between them. The CDR3 DNA follows: TGTGCCAGCAGCTTAGTACAGGTATCCACTGAAGCTTTCTTT. Translating gives CASSLVQVSTEAFF.

This clonotype has just a few counts. The rearrangement joins TRBV4-1 to TRBJ2-3, with D perhaps matching TRBD2 (5 bases). V gave up 2 bases and J gave up 6 bases, with 21 bases separating them. CDR3 length equals 17 residues. The germline V gene has CDR1 MGHRA and CDR2 YSYEKL. The CDR3 protein is CASSQLQPGPSGDTQYF. In nucleotides, the CDR3 is TGCGCCAGCAGCCAACTACAACCGGGCCCCTCGGGGGATACGCAGTATTTT.

This clonotype came up many times. This rearrangement joins TRBV12-3 or TRBV12-4 to TRBJ2-1, with 12 nucleotides matching TRBD2. CDR3 length equals 15 residues. J lost 4 bases, V lost 7 bases, and 5 bases had no gene match. CDR3 loop: CASIILAGGYNEQFF. The CDR3 nucleotides are TGTGCCAGCATCATACTAGCGGGAGGTTACAATGAGCAGTTCTTC.

In this sample, this clonotype turned up many times. This chain uses TRBV11-3 with TRBJ2-7; TRBD2 agrees at 7 bases. Germline CDR1 reads SGHNT; CDR2 reads YENEEA. This CDR3 spans 14 amino acids. Germline trimming cut 3 bases from V and 5 bases from J; bases unmatched to any gene: 7. The CDR3 loop reads CASSLGAGVNEQYF. CDR3 coding DNA: TGTGCCAGCAGCTTGGGCGCGGGAGTAAACGAGCAGTACTTC.

The table lists this clonotype with many counts. CDR3 sequence reads: CASMRGELYEQYF. DNA of the CDR3: TGTGCCAGCATGAGGGGGGAACTCTACGAGCAGTACTTC. The V call is TRBV6-1, the J call TRBJ2-7; D tentatively reads TRBD1 or TRBD2 (6 bases each). This CDR3 is built from 13 residues. V was clipped by 7 bases and J by 3 bases, with 13 bases between them. The V gene's germline CDR1 is MNHNS and CDR2 SASEGT.

V usage is TRBV6-1 and J usage is TRBJ1-2, with D unclear. This CDR3 has 15 residues. CDR1 is MNHNS and CDR2 is SASEGT in the germline V gene. V gave up 5 bases and J gave up 7 bases, with 20 bases separating them. CDR3 DNA: TGTGCCAGCAGTCCAGGAAGTGGTGGGAGGTCTGGCTACACCTTC. Protein sequence: CASSPGSGGRSGYTF.

This clonotype was seen ten or more times. The chain carries TRBV30 and TRBJ1-1, with 7 bases aligning to TRBD1. CDR1 GTSNPN and CDR2 SVGIG come from the germline V gene (reference sequence). Trimming removed 2 bases from V and 0 bases from J; junction bases left unmatched: 6. The CDR3 covers 15 residues. The CDR3 region has the DNA TGTGCCTGGAGTCGACAGGGCATCCTGAACACTGAAGCTTTCTTT. Translation: CAWSRQGILNTEAFF.

This clonotype was counted at least ten times. The rearrangement links TRBV7-8 to TRBJ2-5; D is uncertain. V lost 5 bases, J lost 0 bases, and 13 bases lay in between. The CDR3 has 15 residues. CDR1 is SGHVS, CDR2 FQNEAQ, per germline. The CDR3 DNA reads TGTGCCAGCAGCGAAGGACGGCAGTACCAAGAGACCCAGTACTTC. Its protein is CASSEGRQYQETQYF.

The chain is built from TRBV5-1 and TRBJ2-5; no definite D call. The CDR3 is made up of 15 amino acids. The germline V gene encodes CDR1 SGHRS and CDR2 YFSETQ. The V and J ends lost 0 bases and 0 bases respectively, with 9 bases between them. The CDR3 bases are TGCGCCAGCAGCTTGGCCGACGGGTACCAAGAGACCCAGTACTTC. Translation: CASSLADGYQETQYF.

This clonotype was seen more than once but under ten times. This chain uses TRBV2 with TRBJ2-1, with D possibly matching TRBD2 (5 bases). Germline V gene lookup returns CDR1 SNHLY and CDR2 FYNNEI. The CDR3 loop spans 12 amino acids. V was shortened by 7 bases and J by 12 bases, with 16 bases between the two germline ends. DNA for the CDR3: TGTGCCAGCATTACCGTACTAGATGGGCAGTTCTTC. The encoded protein is CASITVLDGQFF.

The rearrangement joins TRBV5-5 to TRBJ1-3; D may be TRBD1 (5 bases). The CDR3 extends over 16 amino acids. CDR1 is SGHKS and CDR2 is YYEKEE in the germline V gene (reference sequence). V dropped 0 bases and J dropped 3 bases, with 13 bases sitting between them. The CDR3 nucleotides read TGTGCCAGCAGCTTGGCCCAACGGACACTTGGAAACACCATATATTTT. Residues: CASSLAQRTLGNTIYF.